Given below is one T cell receptor beta chain in context. The antigen remains undetermined. Between the trimmed V and J ends, which lost 0 bases and 2 bases, there was a span of 8 bases. Looked up from germline, CDR1 is SGHRS and CDR2 is YFSETQ. The CDR3 has 14 amino acids. The data originate from a study of OX40 agonist ivuxolimab in advanced cancers. Study background: Enrollees could have had prior anti-PD-1, anti-PD-L1 or anti-CTLA-4 therapy, which 30% to 50% had received.

Findings and limits, study-wide: On average, a greater number of expanded clones characterised CD8+ T cells relative to CD4+.

Assay: immunoSEQ multiplex PCR; the TCRdb copy retains only in-frame clones and omits some. The sample carries 74,000 or so clones, around 90% recorded once. V gene TRBV5-1 combines with J gene TRBJ2-5; D not certain. The material was CD4+ or CD8+ T cells sorted from blood, obtained in a trial of the OX40 agonist ivuxolimab. This TCR was sampled from an adult with an advanced solid tumor such as melanoma, head and neck, liver or kidney cancer. The chain's CDR3 is CASSLEVGQETQYF. The CDR3 DNA reads as TGCGCCAGCAGCTTGGAGGTGGGGCAAGAGACCCAGTACTTC.